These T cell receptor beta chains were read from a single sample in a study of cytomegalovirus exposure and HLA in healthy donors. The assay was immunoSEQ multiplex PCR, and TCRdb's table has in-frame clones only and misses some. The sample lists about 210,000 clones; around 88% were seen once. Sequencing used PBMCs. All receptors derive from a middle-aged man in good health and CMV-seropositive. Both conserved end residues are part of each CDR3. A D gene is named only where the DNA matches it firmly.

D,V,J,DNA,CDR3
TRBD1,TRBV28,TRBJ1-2,TGTGCCAGCAGCCGCGGGACAGGGCCCTATGGCTACACCTTC,CASSRGTGPYGYTF
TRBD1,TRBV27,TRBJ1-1,TGTGCCAGCAGTAACGACAGGGGGCGCAGCGAAGCTTTCTTT,CASSNDRGRSEAFF
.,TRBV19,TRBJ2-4,TGTGCCACCGCTTCTATAGCCAAAAACATTCAGTACTTC,CATASIAKNIQYF
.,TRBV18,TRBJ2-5,TGTGCCAGCTCCCTCGACTTCGGGGAGACCCAGTACTTC,CASSLDFGETQYF
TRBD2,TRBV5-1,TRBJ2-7,TGCGCCAGCAGCTGGCCGCGGGTGACTAGCGGTAATACCTACGAGCAGTACTTC,CASSWPRVTSGNTYEQYF
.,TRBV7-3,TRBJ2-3,TGTGCCAGCAGCCGGCGGGGGCCCCCAGATACGCAGTATTTT,CASSRRGPPDTQYF
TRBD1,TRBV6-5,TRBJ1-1,TGTGCCAGCGGACAGGGGGCCATGAACACTGAAGCTTTCTTT,CASGQGAMNTEAFF
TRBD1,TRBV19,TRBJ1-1,TGTGCCAGTACCCTCGGGACAGGGAACACTGAAGCTTTCTTT,CASTLGTGNTEAFF
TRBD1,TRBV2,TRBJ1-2,TGTGCCATCCATTTAAACAGGGGAGGCTATGGCTACACCTTC,CAIHLNRGGYGYTF
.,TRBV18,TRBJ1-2,TGTGCCAGCTCACCTAGACAGGCCCCGAGGGATGGCTACACCTTC,CASSPRQAPRDGYTF
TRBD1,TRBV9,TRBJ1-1,TGTGCCAGCAGCGTTGGGACAGGGGCTGAAGCTTTCTTT,CASSVGTGAEAFF